The 29 T cell receptor beta chains given below trace back to one sample, sequenced in a study of vaccination and CD4 T cells after COVID-19 (dated by TCRdb to between 2021 and 2022). What these receptors recognize is not known. Interpreted using the paper, the treatment or condition label stands for: roughly ten-day PBMC culture with coronavirus spike peptide pools or control peptides (ViraFEST assay). Preparation of the library involved PCR. Sequenced using an Illumina iSeq 100. DNA from cultured CD4+ T cells underwent TCR sequencing with the Oncomine TCR Beta short-read assay at the Johns Hopkins FTIC core. Starting from the raw public reads, TCRdb applied fastp trimming at Q25, assembled clones with MiXCR and retained in-frame beta chains. Entries are consolidated by CDR3 protein sequence, retaining the most common genes and DNA. The sample yields fewer than 20,000 distinct CDR3 sequences; roughly 69% were counted once. The top ten constitute about 12% of the sample.

The sequenced sample consisted of CD4+ T cells from blood, cultured in vitro. These receptors originate from a human donor who had recovered from COVID-19.

This chain links TRBV11-3 with TRBJ1-1, with 8 bases lining up with TRBD1. Germline V gene sequence: CDR1 SGHNT, CDR2 YENEEA. The length of the CDR3 is 16 residues. The ends lost 1 base at V and 1 base at J; junction bases unmatched: 5. CDR3 bases: TGTGCCAGCAGCTTAGGTGAGGGACAGGCGAACACTGAAGCTTTCTTT. Translated, it gives CASSLGEGQANTEAFF.

The chain links TRBV27 to TRBJ2-2; 7 nucleotides agree with TRBD1. The V segment lost 4 bases and the J segment 4 bases; nucleotides outside the gene matches: 6. Per germline, CDR1 MNHEY and CDR2 SMNVEV (reference sequence). This CDR3 comprises 15 residues. The CDR3 protein is CASSSTGKLTGELFF. As DNA, the CDR3 is TGTGCCAGCAGTTCGACAGGGAAACTCACCGGGGAGCTGTTTTTT.

This clonotype was found a few times. V gene TRBV11-2 combines with J gene TRBJ1-2; TRBD1 matches at 8 bases. J was trimmed by 1 base and V by 1 base; bases with no gene match: 5. Germline loops: CDR1 SGHAT, CDR2 FQNNGV. This CDR3 has 16 residues. CDR3 nucleotide sequence: TGTGCCAGCAGCTTAGGCCGGACAGGGAGTAACTATGGCTACACCTTC. Protein sequence: CASSLGRTGSNYGYTF.

The chain joins TRBV6-2 or TRBV6-3 to TRBJ2-4; possibly TRBD1 for D (5 bases). CDR3 length: 12 residues. Germline V CDR1 and CDR2: MNHEY, SVGEGT. Trimming cost V 5 bases and J 7 bases, with 9 bases left between them. The CDR3 region is CASSARDNIQYF. CDR3 in DNA: TGTGCCAGCAGTGCCAGGGATAACATTCAGTACTTC.

This chain links TRBV2 with TRBJ1-5, with 7 bases that match TRBD1. V shed 6 bases and J 9 bases; nucleotides not matched to a gene: 5. The germline gives CDR1 SNHLY, CDR2 FYNNEI. This CDR3 is 12 amino acids long. CDR3 region: CASSRQGAPQHF. The CDR3 DNA follows: TGTGCCAGCAGCCGACAGGGCGCGCCCCAGCATTTT.

The genes are TRBV7-2 and TRBJ1-2, with 7 bases that match TRBD1. Germline CDR1 SGHTA, CDR2 FQGNSA. V lost 3 bases, J lost 3 bases, and 4 bases stayed unmatched. The CDR3 spans 14 residues. The CDR3 loop reads CASSFGGQDYGYTF. CDR3 nucleotide sequence: TGTGCCAGCAGCTTCGGTGGACAGGACTATGGCTACACCTTC.

J is TRBJ2-7 and V is TRBV7-9; D gene unclear. The V and J ends lost 0 bases and 5 bases respectively, with 2 bases between them. The CDR3 runs to 11 residues. The germline V gene encodes CDR1 SEHNR and CDR2 FQNEAQ (reference sequence). The CDR3 bases are TGTGCCAGCAGCTTAGCGCACGAGCAGTACTTC. It translates to CASSLAHEQYF.

The chain employs TRBV5-1 and TRBJ2-1, with 8 bases that match TRBD1. The CDR3 is 12 residues long. Germline V gene sequence: CDR1 SGHRS, CDR2 YFSETQ. V shed 6 bases and J 9 bases; nucleotides not matched to a gene: 5. The CDR3 coding sequence is TGCGCCAGCAAACAGGGGGTGGGTGAGCAGTTCTTC. As protein: CASKQGVGEQFF.

In this sample, this clonotype turned up a few times. This chain connects TRBV7-2 to TRBJ2-2; 7 nucleotides align to TRBD2. This CDR3 is 16 amino acids long. V trimming: 1 base; J trimming: 6 bases; junction bases outside the gene matches: 8. CDR1 and CDR2 from the germline V gene are SGHTA and FQGNSA. Here the CDR3 DNA reads TGTGCCAGCAGCTTAGAGCGTAGCGGGCCGGCCGGGGAGCTGTTTTTT. This codes for CASSLERSGPAGELFF.

The gene calls are TRBV6-1 and TRBJ1-2; TRBD1 matches 7 bases. Germline CDR1 MNHNS, CDR2 SASEGT. This CDR3 is 14 amino acids long. The V gene end was trimmed by 6 bases and the J gene end by 2 bases; junction bases not matched to a gene: 6. The DNA for the CDR3 is TGTGCCAGCAGCCGGGACAGAGCAAACTATGGCTACACCTTC. Amino acids: CASSRDRANYGYTF.

The sample holds one count of this clonotype. This sequence joins TRBV2 and TRBJ1-5; a possible D gene is TRBD1 (5 bases). CDR3 length: 11 amino acids. Germline V gives CDR1 SNHLY, CDR2 FYNNEI. The V and J ends lost 11 bases and 7 bases respectively, with 12 bases between them. CDR3 sequence reads: CAEGSGQPQHF. In DNA form, the CDR3 reads TGTGCCGAAGGATCAGGGCAGCCCCAGCATTTT.

The table lists this clonotype with a few counts. The chain uses TRBV15 and TRBJ2-3, with 8 nucleotides matching TRBD2. Trimming cost V 0 bases and J 3 bases; bases outside gene matches: 5. This CDR3 is built from 16 residues. CDR1 LNHNV and CDR2 YYDKDF come from the germline V gene (reference sequence). CDR3 sequence: CATSREAREDTDTQYF. Here the CDR3 DNA reads TGTGCCACCAGCAGAGAAGCGCGGGAGGATACAGATACGCAGTATTTT.

This chain links TRBV25-1 with TRBJ2-7; unclear D gene. The V end lost 3 bases, the J end lost 7 bases, and 13 bases lay between the germline ends. Germline V CDR1 and CDR2: MGHDK, SYGVNS. The CDR3 extends over 13 amino acids. In DNA form, the CDR3 reads TGTGCCAGCAGTGACCCGGGCAAGGGAGAGCAGTACTTC. Its protein is CASSDPGKGEQYF.

V is TRBV5-4 and J is TRBJ2-5; 7 bases agree with TRBD1. V was clipped by 3 bases and J by 4 bases; unmatched bases: 6. The CDR3 spans 14 residues. Germline CDR1 is SGHNT and CDR2 is YYREEE (reference sequence). CDR3 residues: CASSSQGVSETQYF. CDR3 DNA: TGTGCCAGCAGCTCCCAGGGGGTTTCAGAGACCCAGTACTTC.

This chain connects TRBV11-2 to TRBJ1-5; D unclear. CDR1 is SGHAT and CDR2 is FQNNGV in the germline V gene. This CDR3 comprises 15 residues. Trimming left V 3 bases short and J 0 bases short, with 9 bases between. In nucleotides, the CDR3 is TGTGCCAGCAGCTTGGGCAGCCGTAGCAATCAGCCCCAGCATTTT. Residues: CASSLGSRSNQPQHF.

The chain couples TRBV7-8 to TRBJ1-2; 10 bases map to TRBD1. The length of the CDR3 is 14 residues. The V gene's germline CDR1 is SGHVS and CDR2 FQNEAQ. Unmatched junction bases numbered 8, after V lost 7 bases and J lost 6 bases. DNA for the CDR3: TGTGCCAGCACCCGGGACAGGGGTACGCATGGCTACACCTTC. Protein sequence: CASTRDRGTHGYTF.

The rearrangement uses TRBV6-4 and TRBJ1-5; possibly TRBD1 for D (5 bases). This CDR3 region has 15 residues. CDR1 MRHNA and CDR2 SNTAGT come from the germline V gene. V lost 7 bases, J lost 4 bases, and 17 bases lay in between. The CDR3, as DNA: TGTGCCAGCAAGGGGCCCGTCAGAAGGAATCAGCCCCAGCATTTT. Protein: CASKGPVRRNQPQHF.

There are a few counts of this clonotype. The V and J genes are TRBV2 and TRBJ1-1, with 9 bases identical to TRBD1. Germline values: CDR1 SNHLY, CDR2 FYNNEI. CDR3 length: 14 amino acids. V gave up 6 bases and J gave up 0 bases; unmatched junction bases: 2. CDR3 amino acids: CASRGQGLNTEAFF. CDR3 DNA sequence: TGTGCCAGCAGGGGACAGGGATTGAACACTGAAGCTTTCTTT.

CDR3 protein: CSVGGRTDTQYF. For the CDR3, the DNA is TGCAGCGTTGGGGGGCGCACAGATACGCAGTATTTT. The V gene is TRBV29-1, the J gene TRBJ2-3; weak D call: TRBD1 (6 bases). Germline loops: CDR1 SQVTM, CDR2 ANQGSEA. CDR3 size: 12 residues. The V end lost 4 bases, the J end lost 1 base, and 6 bases lay between the germline ends.

This clonotype appeared a few times. This rearrangement joins TRBV20-1 to TRBJ2-3; 11 nucleotides match TRBD2. The CDR3 runs 15 residues. Germline V CDR1 and CDR2: DFQATT, SNEGSKA (reference sequence). After removal of 6 bases from V and 2 bases from J, the junction contained 7 bases not matched to a gene. Written as DNA, the CDR3 is TGCAGTGCGAGTACTAGCGGGAGTGCCACAGATACGCAGTATTTT. It is translated as CSASTSGSATDTQYF.

This clonotype was seen only a few times. The V and J genes are TRBV6-2 or TRBV6-3 and TRBJ2-7, with D perhaps matching TRBD1 (6 bases). This CDR3 is 13 amino acids long. The germline V gene encodes CDR1 MNHEY and CDR2 SVGEGT. The germline V and J ends were trimmed by 7 bases and 2 bases, with 12 bases remaining between them. The CDR3 sequence is CASTRTAPYEQYF. CDR3 nucleotide sequence: TGTGCCAGCACTAGGACAGCTCCCTACGAGCAGTACTTC.

The chain recombines TRBV2 with TRBJ2-5, with TRBD2 matching 16 bases. Per germline, CDR1 SNHLY and CDR2 FYNNEI. This CDR3 comprises 17 residues. V trimming: 10 bases; J trimming: 4 bases; junction bases outside the gene matches: 12. CDR3 in amino acids: CATPLTGTSGRGETQYF. The CDR3 nucleotides read TGTGCCACTCCGTTAACCGGGACTAGCGGGAGGGGAGAGACCCAGTACTTC.

J is TRBJ1-1 and V is TRBV20-1; D is uncertain. V lost 5 bases, J lost 1 base, and 11 bases lay in between. The V gene's germline CDR1 is DFQATT and CDR2 SNEGSKA (reference sequence). CDR3 size: 13 residues. The chain's CDR3 is CSAESDRNTEAFF. CDR3 DNA sequence: TGCAGTGCTGAAAGCGACCGGAACACTGAAGCTTTCTTT.

The genes are TRBV20-1 and TRBJ1-6; the D is unclear. Germline assignment: CDR1 DFQATT and CDR2 SNEGSKA (reference sequence). CDR3 length: 14 residues. The V end lost 0 bases, the J end lost 5 bases, and 8 bases lay between the germline ends. CDR3 sequence reads: CSARDFRNNSPLHF. The CDR3 DNA is TGCAGTGCTAGAGATTTCAGGAATAATTCACCCCTCCACTTT.

The chain couples TRBV7-9 to TRBJ1-5; 11 bases agree with TRBD1. J was trimmed by 0 bases and V by 4 bases; bases with no gene match: 8. The CDR3 consists of 18 residues. Germline CDR1 reads SEHNR; CDR2 reads FQNEAQ (reference sequence). CDR3 sequence reads: CASSYGTGGLNSNQPQHF. Written as DNA, the CDR3 is TGTGCCAGCAGCTACGGGACAGGGGGGCTCAATAGCAATCAGCCCCAGCATTTT.

This clonotype was observed a handful of times. The chain carries TRBV6-5 and TRBJ2-7; D gene unclear. In germline, CDR1 is MNHEY, CDR2 SVGAGI. V was shortened by 1 base and J by 2 bases, with 9 bases between the two germline ends. The CDR3 covers 14 residues. CDR3 DNA: TGTGCCAGCAGTTACTTACCGGTACCCTACGAGCAGTACTTC. It encodes CASSYLPVPYEQYF.

The V gene is TRBV20-1, the J gene TRBJ2-2; D remains ambiguous. CDR3 size: 12 residues. The germline gives CDR1 DFQATT, CDR2 SNEGSKA (reference sequence). V gave up 1 base and J gave up 3 bases, with 3 bases separating them. CDR3: CSARGDTGELFF. The CDR3 coding sequence is TGCAGTGCTAGAGGGGACACCGGGGAGCTGTTTTTT.

Worth noting for this clonotype: At one end the junction does not follow the germline gene, possibly because of a read error. V is TRBV7-9 and J is TRBJ2-2, with 7 bases fitting TRBD1. The germline CDR1 and CDR2 sequences are SEHNR and FQNEAQ (reference sequence). This CDR3 contains 17 residues. DNA for the CDR3: TGTGCCAGCAGCCGCATAGACAGGGACGTTGTCACCGGGAAGCTGTTTTTT. Residues: CASSRIDRDVVTGKLFF.

Only a few counts were recorded for this clonotype. The genes are TRBV27 and TRBJ1-5; 7 bases match TRBD1. This CDR3 has 14 amino acids. CDR1 is MNHEY and CDR2 is SMNVEV in the germline V gene (reference sequence). Trimming removed 2 bases from V and 6 bases from J; junction bases left unmatched: 4. CDR3 amino acids: CASSLKGGGQPQHF. The CDR3 nucleotides read TGTGCCAGCAGTTTAAAAGGGGGCGGTCAGCCCCAGCATTTT.